What follows are 13 T cell receptor beta chains derived from one specimen sequenced in a study of regulatory T cells in long-lasting Graves disease. Stated time point: newly diagnosed GD, antithyroid drugs for less than 3 months. PBMCs provided the RNA from which the TCR library was made. iRepertoire HTBI primers and Arm-PCR of CDR3 regions built TCR beta libraries. Via MiXCR, TCRdb re-called the multiplex PCR reads, giving one row per CDR3 protein. The repertoire holds about 420,000 distinct CDR3 sequences, with about a sixth as singletons. These data were likewise used in another study, on T cells in Graves' hyperthyroidism and ophthalmopathy.

The source was peripheral blood mononuclear cells (PBMCs), collected at new diagnosis, from a patient treated with antithyroid drugs. Receptors were obtained from a woman under 30 with Graves disease.

The chain uses TRBV9 and TRBJ2-5, with TRBD2 identical over 11 bases. This CDR3 has 19 residues. The V gene's germline CDR1 is SGDLS and CDR2 YYNGEE. V shed 2 bases, J shed 0 bases, and the junction held 12 bases outside the gene matches. The CDR3 region has the DNA TGTGCCAGCAGCGTGGGGGGGGGTTGGGGACTAGCGGACCAAGAGACCCAGTACTTC. This codes for CASSVGGGWGLADQETQYF.

This clonotype was picked up a small number of times. The V and J genes are TRBV19 and TRBJ2-1, with 14 bases aligning to TRBD2. The CDR3 is 17 amino acids. The trim removed 5 bases at V and 7 bases at J, leaving 10 bases unmatched. Germline values: CDR1 LNHDA, CDR2 SQIVND (reference sequence). The CDR3 here is CASSRLAGGNSKNEQFF. For the CDR3, the DNA is TGTGCCAGTAGTCGACTAGCGGGAGGGAATTCGAAGAATGAGCAGTTCTTC. The full variable domain, its missing parts supplied by reference TRBV19 and TRBJ2-1, is DGGITQSPKYLFRKEGQNVTLSCEQNLNHDAMYWYRQDPGQGLRLIYYSQIVNDFQKGDIAEGYSVSREKKESFPLTVTSAQKNPTAFYLCASSRLAGGNSKNEQFFGPGTRLTVL.

Many counts were recorded for this clonotype. The rearrangement uses TRBV7-2 and TRBJ2-1, with unresolved D. Germline V CDR1 and CDR2: SGHTA, FQGNSA. Trimming took off 0 bases at V and 3 bases at J, with 12 bases between the two ends. The CDR3 sequence is 16 residues long. DNA of the CDR3: TGTGCCAGCAGCTTAGCGCGTCTAGATTTCTACAATGAGCAGTTCTTC. As protein: CASSLARLDFYNEQFF.

As DNA, the CDR3 is TGCAGTGCCATCCCTAGCGGGAGGTCCACAGATACGCAGTATTTT. As protein: CSAIPSGRSTDTQYF. J is TRBJ2-3 and V is TRBV20-1, with 11 bases that match TRBD2. CDR3 size: 15 residues. J gave up 2 bases and V 6 bases, and 7 bases lay outside the gene matches. Germline CDR1 is DFQATT and CDR2 is SNEGSKA (reference sequence).

This clonotype was seen more than once but under ten times. The chain is built from TRBV12-3 or TRBV12-4 and TRBJ2-1; TRBD1 aligns across 7 bases. Unmatched junction bases numbered 7, after V lost 1 base and J lost 7 bases. This CDR3 is built from 15 residues. The CDR3 DNA reads TGTGCCAGCAGTTTAGGAGGCAGGGGGAAGAATGAGCAGTTCTTC. Its translation: CASSLGGRGKNEQFF.

The V gene is TRBV27, the J gene TRBJ1-2; D call uncertain. Trimming stripped 2 bases from V and 4 bases from J, with 14 bases between. The V gene's germline CDR1 is MNHEY and CDR2 SMNVEV (reference sequence). The CDR3 covers 15 residues. CDR3 bases: TGTGCCAGCAGTTTACGGGTGTCCCGGGTCTATGGCTACACCTTC. Translated, it gives CASSLRVSRVYGYTF.

This clonotype was counted many times. V usage is TRBV7-2 and J usage is TRBJ1-5, with 8 bases aligning to TRBD1. The V segment lost 5 bases and the J segment 6 bases; nucleotides outside the gene matches: 12. The CDR3 spans 16 residues. Germline V gene data show CDR1 as SGHTA and CDR2 as FQGNSA. The chain's CDR3 is CASSLQAGQGAQPQHF. The CDR3 nucleotides read TGTGCCAGCAGCCTCCAAGCAGGACAGGGTGCTCAGCCCCAGCATTTT.

This clonotype was detected only a few times. The chain recombines TRBV19 with TRBJ1-4; tentative D call: TRBD1 (5 bases). This CDR3 region has 14 residues. V was pared by 7 bases and J by 7 bases, with 16 bases between. Germline loops: CDR1 LNHDA, CDR2 SQIVND (reference sequence). The CDR3 is CASNKGVAGEKLFF. CDR3 DNA sequence: TGTGCCAGTAATAAAGGGGTGGCTGGTGAAAAACTGTTTTTT.

This clonotype was seen only a few times. The chain uses TRBV14 and TRBJ1-1; 9 nucleotides match TRBD1. The V gene's germline CDR1 is SGHDN and CDR2 FVKESK. CDR3 length: 15 residues. Trimming cost V 2 bases and J 2 bases; bases outside gene matches: 3. This CDR3 reads CASSQTQGANTEAFF. As DNA, the CDR3 is TGTGCCAGCAGCCAAACACAGGGGGCAAACACTGAAGCTTTCTTT.

This clonotype appeared many times. The chain recombines TRBV7-8 with TRBJ1-5, with TRBD1 identical over 7 bases. Trimming took 5 bases from V and 2 from J; bases not matched to a gene: 9. Germline loops: CDR1 SGHVS, CDR2 FQNEAQ. The CDR3 consists of 16 residues. CDR3 nucleotide sequence: TGTGCCAGCAGCGTTACAGGGGAGAAGGGCAATCAGCCCCAGCATTTT. Amino acids: CASSVTGEKGNQPQHF.

This clonotype was recorded many times. The chain links TRBV7-3 to TRBJ2-7; 9 positions agree with TRBD1. Germline CDR1 is SGHTA and CDR2 is FQGTGA. The CDR3 covers 15 residues. V shed 2 bases, J shed 4 bases, and the junction held 6 bases outside the gene matches. CDR3 bases: TGTGCCAGCAGCTTACTTGGGACAGGGAGGTACGAGCAGTACTTC. Its translation is CASSLLGTGRYEQYF.

As for this clonotype: A much larger clone sits a single nucleotide away, making a read error possible. This rearrangement joins TRBV2 to TRBJ2-7; the match to TRBD1 covers 8 bases. This CDR3 has 14 amino acids. After removal of 5 bases from V and 4 bases from J, the junction contained 7 bases not matched to a gene. Germline CDR1 SNHLY, CDR2 FYNNEI. The CDR3 DNA reads as TGTGCCAGCAGTCGGACAGGGTACTTTTACGAGCAGTACTTC. Its protein product is CASSRTGYFYEQYF.

Many counts were recorded for this clonotype. V gene TRBV20-1 combines with J gene TRBJ2-5, with D unresolved. In germline, CDR1 is DFQATT, CDR2 SNEGSKA (reference sequence). The CDR3 runs 12 residues. Between the trimmed V and J ends, which lost 1 base and 2 bases, there was a span of 5 bases. CDR3 sequence (DNA): TGCAGTGCTAGAGGGGGACAAGAGACCCAGTACTTC. It is translated as CSARGGQETQYF.